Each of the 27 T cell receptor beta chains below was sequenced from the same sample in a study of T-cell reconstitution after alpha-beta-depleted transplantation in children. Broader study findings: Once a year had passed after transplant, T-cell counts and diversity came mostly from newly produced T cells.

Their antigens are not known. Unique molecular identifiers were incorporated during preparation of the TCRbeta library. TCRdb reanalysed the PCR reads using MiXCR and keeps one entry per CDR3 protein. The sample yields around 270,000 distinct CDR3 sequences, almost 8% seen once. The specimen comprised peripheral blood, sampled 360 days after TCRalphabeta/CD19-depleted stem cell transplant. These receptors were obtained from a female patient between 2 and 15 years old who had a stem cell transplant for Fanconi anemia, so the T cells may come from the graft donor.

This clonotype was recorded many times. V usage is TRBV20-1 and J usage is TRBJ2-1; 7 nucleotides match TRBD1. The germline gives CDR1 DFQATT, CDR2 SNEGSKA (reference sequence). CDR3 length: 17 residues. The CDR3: CSCSGTGQVLAYNEQFF. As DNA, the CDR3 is TGCAGCTGCTCCGGAACCGGACAGGTATTAGCCTACAATGAGCAGTTCTTC.

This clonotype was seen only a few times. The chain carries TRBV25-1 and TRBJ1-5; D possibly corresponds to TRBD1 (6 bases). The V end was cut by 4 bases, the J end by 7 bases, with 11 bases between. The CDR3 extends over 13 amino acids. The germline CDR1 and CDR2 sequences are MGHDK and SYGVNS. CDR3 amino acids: CASSATGSQPQHF. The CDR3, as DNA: TGTGCCAGCAGTGCCACAGGGTCGCAGCCCCAGCATTTT.

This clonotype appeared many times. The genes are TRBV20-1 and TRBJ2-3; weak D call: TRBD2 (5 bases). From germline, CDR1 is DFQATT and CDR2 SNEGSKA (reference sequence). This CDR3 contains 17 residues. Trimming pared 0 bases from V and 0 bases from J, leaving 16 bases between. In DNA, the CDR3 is TGCAGTGCTAGAGATCTGAGGGCGCGATCGAGCACAGATACGCAGTATTTT. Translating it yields CSARDLRARSSTDTQYF.

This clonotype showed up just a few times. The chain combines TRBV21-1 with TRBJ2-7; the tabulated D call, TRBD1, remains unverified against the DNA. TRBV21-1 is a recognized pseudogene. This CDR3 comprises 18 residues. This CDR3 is CASSKAGVGGAWWNEQYF. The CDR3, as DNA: TGTGCCAGCAGCAAAGCAGGAGTGGGGGGGGCCTGGTGGAACGAGCAGTACTTC.

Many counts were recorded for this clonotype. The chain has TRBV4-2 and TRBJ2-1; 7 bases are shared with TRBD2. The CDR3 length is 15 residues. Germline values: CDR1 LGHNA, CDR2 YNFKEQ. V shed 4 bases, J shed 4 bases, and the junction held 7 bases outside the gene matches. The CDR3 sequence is CASSLSSGEYNEQFF. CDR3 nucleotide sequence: TGTGCCAGCAGCCTATCCAGCGGGGAATACAATGAGCAGTTCTTC.

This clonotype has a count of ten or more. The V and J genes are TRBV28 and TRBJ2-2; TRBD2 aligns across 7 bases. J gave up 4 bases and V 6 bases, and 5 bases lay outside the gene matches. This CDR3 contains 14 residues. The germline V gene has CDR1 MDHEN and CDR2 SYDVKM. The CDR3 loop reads CASRPGLTTGELFF. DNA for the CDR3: TGTGCCAGCAGACCGGGACTAACCACCGGGGAGCTGTTTTTT.

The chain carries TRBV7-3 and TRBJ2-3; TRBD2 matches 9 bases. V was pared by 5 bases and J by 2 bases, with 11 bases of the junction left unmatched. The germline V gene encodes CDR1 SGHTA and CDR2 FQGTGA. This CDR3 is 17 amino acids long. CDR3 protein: CASSDEIKRGATDTQYF. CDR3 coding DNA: TGTGCCAGCAGCGATGAAATTAAGCGGGGGGCCACAGATACGCAGTATTTT.

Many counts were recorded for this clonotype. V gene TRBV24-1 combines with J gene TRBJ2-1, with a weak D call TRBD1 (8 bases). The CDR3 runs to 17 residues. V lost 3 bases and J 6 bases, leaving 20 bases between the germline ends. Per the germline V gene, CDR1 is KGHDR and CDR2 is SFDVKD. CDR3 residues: CATSDPTAHRGGNEQFF. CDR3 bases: TGTGCCACCAGTGATCCTACAGCCCACAGGGGGGGCAATGAGCAGTTCTTC.

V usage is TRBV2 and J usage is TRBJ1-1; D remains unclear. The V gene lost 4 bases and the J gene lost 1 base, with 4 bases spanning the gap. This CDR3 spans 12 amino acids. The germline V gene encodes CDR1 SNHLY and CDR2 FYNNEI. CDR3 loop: CASSVENTEAFF. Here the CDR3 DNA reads TGTGCCAGCAGTGTCGAGAACACTGAAGCTTTCTTT.

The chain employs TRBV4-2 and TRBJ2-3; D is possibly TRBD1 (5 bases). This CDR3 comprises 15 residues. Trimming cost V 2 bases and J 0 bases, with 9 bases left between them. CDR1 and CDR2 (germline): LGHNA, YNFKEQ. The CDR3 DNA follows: TGTGCCAGCAGCCAAATCGGACAAAGCACAGATACGCAGTATTTT. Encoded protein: CASSQIGQSTDTQYF.

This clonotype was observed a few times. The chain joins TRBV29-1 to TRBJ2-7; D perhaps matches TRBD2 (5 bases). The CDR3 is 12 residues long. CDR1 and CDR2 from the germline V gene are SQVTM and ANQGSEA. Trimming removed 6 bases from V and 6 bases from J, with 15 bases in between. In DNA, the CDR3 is TGCAGCGTGGGTGTTCCGGGGAGCGAGCAGTACTTC. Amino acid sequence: CSVGVPGSEQYF.

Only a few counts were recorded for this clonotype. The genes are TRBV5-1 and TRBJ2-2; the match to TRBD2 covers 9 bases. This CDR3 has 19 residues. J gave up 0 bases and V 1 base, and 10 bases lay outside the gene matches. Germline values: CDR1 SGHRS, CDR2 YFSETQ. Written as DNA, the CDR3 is TGCGCCAGCAGCTTGTGGGCTAGCGGGGAGTTCGCGAACACCGGGGAGCTGTTTTTT. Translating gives CASSLWASGEFANTGELFF.

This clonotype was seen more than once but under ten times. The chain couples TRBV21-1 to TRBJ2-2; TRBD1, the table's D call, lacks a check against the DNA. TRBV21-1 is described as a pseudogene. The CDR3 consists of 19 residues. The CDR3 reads CASSKWVPSPGSNTGELFF. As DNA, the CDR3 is TGTGCCAGCAGCAAATGGGTCCCGAGCCCGGGGTCGAACACCGGGGAGCTGTTTTTT.

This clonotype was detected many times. CDR3 region: CASSLDRDEQYF. The CDR3 DNA is TGTGCCAGCAGCTTAGATCGGGACGAGCAGTACTTC. The V and J genes are TRBV7-2 and TRBJ2-7, with unresolved D. Per germline, CDR1 SGHTA and CDR2 FQGNSA. The CDR3 is 12 residues long. Trimming took off 1 base at V and 5 bases at J, with 6 bases between the two ends.

The CDR3 DNA reads as TGTGCCAGCCGGGCGAAGGGGGCTTCGGACACCATATATTTT. Protein sequence: CASRAKGASDTIYF. This sequence joins TRBV6-5 and TRBJ1-3; 7 bases align to TRBD1. V was pared by 8 bases and J by 8 bases, with 12 bases of the junction left unmatched. CDR1 MNHEY and CDR2 SVGAGI come from the germline V gene. The CDR3 spans 14 residues.

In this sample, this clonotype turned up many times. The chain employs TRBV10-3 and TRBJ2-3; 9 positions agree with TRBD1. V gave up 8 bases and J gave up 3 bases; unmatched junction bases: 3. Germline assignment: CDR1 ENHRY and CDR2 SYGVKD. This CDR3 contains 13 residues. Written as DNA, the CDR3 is TGTGCCATCGGGACAGGGCAAACAGATACGCAGTATTTT. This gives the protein CAIGTGQTDTQYF.

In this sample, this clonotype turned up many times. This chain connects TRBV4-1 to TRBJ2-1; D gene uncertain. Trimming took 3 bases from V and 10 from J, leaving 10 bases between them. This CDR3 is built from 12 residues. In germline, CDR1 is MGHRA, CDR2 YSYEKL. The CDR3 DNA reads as TGCGCCAGCAGCCAGGGAACAAGGGAGCAGTTCTTC. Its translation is CASSQGTREQFF.

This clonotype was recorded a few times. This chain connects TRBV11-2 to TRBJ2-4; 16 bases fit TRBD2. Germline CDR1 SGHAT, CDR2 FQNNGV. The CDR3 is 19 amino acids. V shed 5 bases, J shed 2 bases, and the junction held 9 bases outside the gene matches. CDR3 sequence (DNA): TGTGCCAGCAGCGACGACGGGACTAGCGGGGGGGCGACCAAAAACATTCAGTACTTC. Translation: CASSDDGTSGGATKNIQYF. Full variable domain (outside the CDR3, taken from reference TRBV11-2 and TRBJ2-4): EAGVAQSPRYKIIEKRQSVAFWCNPISGHATLYWYQQILGQGPKLLIQFQNNGVVDDSQLPKDRFSAERLKGVDSTLKIQPAKLEDSAVYLCASSDDGTSGGATKNIQYFGAGTRLSVL.

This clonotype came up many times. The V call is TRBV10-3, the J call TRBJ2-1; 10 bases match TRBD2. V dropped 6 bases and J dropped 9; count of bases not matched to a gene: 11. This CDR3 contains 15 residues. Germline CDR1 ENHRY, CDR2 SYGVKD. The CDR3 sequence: CAISIPGLAIGEQFF. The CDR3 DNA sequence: TGTGCCATCAGCATACCGGGACTAGCGATAGGTGAGCAGTTCTTC.

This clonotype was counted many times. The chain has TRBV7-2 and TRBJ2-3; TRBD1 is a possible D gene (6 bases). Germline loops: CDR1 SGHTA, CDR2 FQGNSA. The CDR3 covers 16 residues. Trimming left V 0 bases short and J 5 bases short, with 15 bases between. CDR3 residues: CASSLATGPPGDTQYF. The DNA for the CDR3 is TGTGCCAGCAGCTTAGCAACAGGGCCCCCGGGAGATACGCAGTATTTT. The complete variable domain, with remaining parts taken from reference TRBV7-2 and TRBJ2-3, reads GAGVSQSPSNKVTEKGKDVELRCDPISGHTALYWYRQSLGQGLEFLIYFQGNSAPDKSGLPSDRFSAERTGGSVSTLTIQRTQQEDSAVYLCASSLATGPPGDTQYFGPGTRLTVL.

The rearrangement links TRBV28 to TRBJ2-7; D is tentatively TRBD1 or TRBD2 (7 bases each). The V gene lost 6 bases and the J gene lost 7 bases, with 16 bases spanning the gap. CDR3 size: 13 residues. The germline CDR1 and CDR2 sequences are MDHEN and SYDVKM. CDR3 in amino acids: CASRNNQGGEQYF. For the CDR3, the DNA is TGTGCCAGCAGGAACAATCAGGGGGGGGAGCAGTACTTC.

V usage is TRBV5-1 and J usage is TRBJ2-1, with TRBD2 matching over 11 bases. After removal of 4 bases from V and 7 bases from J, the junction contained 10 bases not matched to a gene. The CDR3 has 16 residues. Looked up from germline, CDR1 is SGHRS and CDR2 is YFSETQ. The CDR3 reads CASSPPASGGTNEQFF. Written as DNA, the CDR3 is TGCGCCAGCAGCCCCCCGGCTAGCGGGGGGACTAATGAGCAGTTCTTC.

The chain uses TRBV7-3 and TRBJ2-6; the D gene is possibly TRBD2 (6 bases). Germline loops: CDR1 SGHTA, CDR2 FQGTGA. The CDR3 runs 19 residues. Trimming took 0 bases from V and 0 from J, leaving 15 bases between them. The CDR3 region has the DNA TGTGCCAGCAGCTTAACGGGAGGAGGGACCGCCTCTGGGGCCAACGTCCTGACTTTC. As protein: CASSLTGGGTASGANVLTF. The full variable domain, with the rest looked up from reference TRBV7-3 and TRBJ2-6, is GAGVSQTPSNKVTEKGKYVELRCDPISGHTALYWYRQSLGQGPEFLIYFQGTGAADDSGLPNDRFFAVRPEGSVSTLKIQRTERGDSAVYLCASSLTGGGTASGANVLTFGAGSRLTVL.

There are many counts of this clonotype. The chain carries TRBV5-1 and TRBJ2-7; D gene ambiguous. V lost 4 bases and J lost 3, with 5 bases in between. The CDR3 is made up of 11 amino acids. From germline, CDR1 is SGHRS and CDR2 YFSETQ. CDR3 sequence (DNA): TGCGCCAGCAGCAACAACTACGAGCAGTACTTC. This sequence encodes CASSNNYEQYF.

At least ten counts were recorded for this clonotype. The chain's CDR3 is CASSQDPGIPEAFF. In DNA, the CDR3 is TGCGCCAGCAGCCAAGATCCAGGGATCCCTGAAGCTTTCTTT. The chain couples TRBV4-3 to TRBJ1-1, with TRBD1 as a possible D gene (5 bases). With 0 bases removed from V and 6 bases from J, the gap between germline ends came to 11 bases. Germline V gene sequence: CDR1 LGHNA, CDR2 YSLEER. The CDR3 loop spans 14 amino acids.

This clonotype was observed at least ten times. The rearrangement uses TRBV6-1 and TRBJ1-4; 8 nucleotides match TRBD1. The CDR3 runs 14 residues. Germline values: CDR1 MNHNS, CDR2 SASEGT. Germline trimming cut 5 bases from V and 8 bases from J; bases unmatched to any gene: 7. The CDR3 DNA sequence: TGTGCCAGCAGTAAGGGACAGGTCGACGAAAAACTGTTTTTT. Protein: CASSKGQVDEKLFF.

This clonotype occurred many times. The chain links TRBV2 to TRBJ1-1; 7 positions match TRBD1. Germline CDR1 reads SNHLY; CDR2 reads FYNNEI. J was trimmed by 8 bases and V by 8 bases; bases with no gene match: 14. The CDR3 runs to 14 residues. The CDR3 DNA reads TGTGCCAGCGGCACATCTAACAGGGGCTTGGAAGCTTTCTTT. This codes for CASGTSNRGLEAFF.